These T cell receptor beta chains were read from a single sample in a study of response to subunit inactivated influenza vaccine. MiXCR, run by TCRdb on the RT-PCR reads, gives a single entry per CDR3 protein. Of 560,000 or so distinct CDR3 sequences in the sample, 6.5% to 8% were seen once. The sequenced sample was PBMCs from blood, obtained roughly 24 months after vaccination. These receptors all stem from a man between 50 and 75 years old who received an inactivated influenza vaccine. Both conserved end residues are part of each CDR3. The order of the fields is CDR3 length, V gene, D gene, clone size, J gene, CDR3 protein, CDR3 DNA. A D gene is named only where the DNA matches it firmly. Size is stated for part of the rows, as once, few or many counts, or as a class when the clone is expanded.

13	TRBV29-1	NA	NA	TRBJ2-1	CSVDTQWGNEQFF	TGCAGCGTTGACACTCAGTGGGGGAATGAGCAGTTCTTC
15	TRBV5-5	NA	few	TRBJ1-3	CASSLNPARENTIYF	TGTGCCAGCAGCTTGAACCCGGCAAGGGAAAACACCATATATTTT
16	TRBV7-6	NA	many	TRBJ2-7	CASSLVLGLTSYEQYF	TGTGCCAGCAGCTTAGTTTTGGGACTCACCTCCTACGAGCAGTACTTC
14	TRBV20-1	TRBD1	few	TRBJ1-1	CSAEDRSVNTEAFF	TGCAGTGCTGAGGACAGGAGCGTGAACACTGAAGCTTTCTTT
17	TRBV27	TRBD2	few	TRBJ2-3	CASSSLRTSAGRDTQYF	TGTGCCAGCAGTTCCCTTCGGACTAGCGCGGGAAGAGATACGCAGTATTTT
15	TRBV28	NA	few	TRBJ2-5	CASRSLLVRQETQYF	TGTGCCAGCAGATCCCTTCTAGTACGCCAAGAGACCCAGTACTTC
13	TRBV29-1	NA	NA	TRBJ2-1	CSTLGLGNNEQFF	TGCAGCACCTTGGGCCTGGGGAACAATGAGCAGTTCTTC
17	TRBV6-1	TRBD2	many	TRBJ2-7	CASSARIGTSGTREQYF	TGTGCCAGCAGTGCCCGGATCGGGACTAGCGGCACTAGGGAGCAGTACTTC
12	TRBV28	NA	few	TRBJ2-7	CASFKKSYEQYF	TGTGCCAGCTTCAAGAAGTCCTACGAGCAGTACTTC
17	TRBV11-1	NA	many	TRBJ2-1	CASSGDRYPSSYNEQFF	TGTGCCAGCAGCGGAGACAGGTACCCTAGCTCCTACAATGAGCAGTTCTTC
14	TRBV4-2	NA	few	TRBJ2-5	CASSQDSLMGTQYF	TGTGCCAGCAGCCAAGATAGCCTTATGGGGACCCAGTACTTC
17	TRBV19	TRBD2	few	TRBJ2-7	CASSTSWLAGPTYEQYF	TGTGCCAGTAGTACTTCGTGGCTAGCGGGACCTACTTACGAGCAGTACTTC
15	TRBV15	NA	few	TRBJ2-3	CATSRDRGGTDTQYF	TGTGCCACCAGCAGAGATCGAGGGGGCACAGATACGCAGTATTTT
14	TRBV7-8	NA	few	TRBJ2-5	CASSLQEGGETQYF	TGTGCCAGCAGCTTACAGGAAGGAGGAGAGACCCAGTACTTC
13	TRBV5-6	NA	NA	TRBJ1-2	CASSLRGANGYTF	TGTGCCAGCAGCTTGAGGGGAGCCAATGGCTACACCTTC
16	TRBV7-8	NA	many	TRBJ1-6	CASSLAGGTYNSPLHF	TGTGCCAGCAGCTTAGCTGGAGGGACCTATAATTCACCCCTCCACTTT
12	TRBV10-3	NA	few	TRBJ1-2	CATMGGRYGYTF	TGTGCCACCATGGGGGGCCGGTATGGCTACACCTTC
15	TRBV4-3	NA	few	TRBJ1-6	CASSQALTYNSPLHF	TGCGCCAGCAGCCAGGCGTTAACCTATAATTCACCCCTCCACTTT
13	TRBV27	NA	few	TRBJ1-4	CASRTGGGEKLFF	TGTGCCAGCAGGACAGGCGGGGGTGAAAAACTGTTTTTT
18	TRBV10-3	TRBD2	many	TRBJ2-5	CAISEGREGSGIQETQYF	TGTGCCATCAGTGAGGGGCGGGAGGGAAGCGGGATACAAGAGACCCAGTACTTC
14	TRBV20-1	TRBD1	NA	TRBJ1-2	CNAQPGGTNYGYTF	TGCAATGCTCAACCAGGGGGTACTAACTATGGCTACACCTTC
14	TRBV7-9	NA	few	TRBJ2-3	CASSPGGGSNTQYF	TGTGCCAGCAGCCCCGGGGGCGGGAGCAATACGCAGTATTTT
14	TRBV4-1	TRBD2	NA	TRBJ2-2	CATREGVRTGELFF	TGCGCCACCAGGGAGGGAGTAAGGACCGGGGAGCTGTTTTTT
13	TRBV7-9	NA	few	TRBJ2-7	CASSLDDFSKQYF	TGTGCCAGCAGCTTAGATGACTTTAGCAAGCAGTACTTC
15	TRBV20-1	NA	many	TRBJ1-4	CSASSGGGVNEKLFF	TGCAGTGCTAGTTCGGGGGGGGGTGTAAATGAAAAACTGTTTTTT
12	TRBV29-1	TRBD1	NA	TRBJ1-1	CSAQDRGPEAFF	TGCAGCGCCCAGGACAGGGGGCCTGAAGCTTTCTTT
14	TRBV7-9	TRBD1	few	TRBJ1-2	CASSNTGTGAGYTF	TGTGCCAGCAGCAACACTGGGACAGGGGCCGGCTACACCTTC
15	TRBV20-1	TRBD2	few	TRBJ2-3	CSARDFGGATDTQYF	TGCAGTGCTAGAGATTTCGGGGGGGCCACAGATACGCAGTATTTT
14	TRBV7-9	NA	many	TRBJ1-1	CASSAIPRQPEAFF	TGTGCCAGCAGCGCAATTCCGAGACAGCCTGAAGCTTTCTTT
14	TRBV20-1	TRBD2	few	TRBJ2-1	CRVVRASGYNEQFF	TGCAGAGTAGTTAGGGCTAGCGGGTACAATGAGCAGTTCTTC
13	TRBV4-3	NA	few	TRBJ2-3	CASSQDHPDTQYF	TGCGCCAGCAGCCAAGATCATCCAGATACGCAGTATTTT
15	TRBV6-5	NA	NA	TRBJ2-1	CASSYRDTSYNEQFF	TGTGCCAGCAGTTACCGGGACACCAGTTACAATGAGCAGTTCTTC
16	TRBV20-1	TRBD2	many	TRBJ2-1	CSAREGLAFSYNEQFF	TGCAGTGCTAGAGAGGGACTAGCATTTTCCTACAATGAGCAGTTCTTC
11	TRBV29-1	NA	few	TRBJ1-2	CSVRLGEGYTF	TGCAGCGTCCGCCTCGGGGAAGGCTACACCTTC
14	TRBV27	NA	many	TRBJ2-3	CASSFQGYTDTQYF	TGTGCCAGCAGTTTTCAGGGGTACACAGATACGCAGTATTTT
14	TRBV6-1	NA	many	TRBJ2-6	CASIKSSGANVLTF	TGTGCCAGCATTAAGAGCTCTGGGGCCAACGTCCTGACTTTC
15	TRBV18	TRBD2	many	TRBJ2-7	CASSELAGEGYEQYF	TGTGCCAGCTCGGAGCTAGCGGGAGAAGGGTACGAGCAGTACTTC
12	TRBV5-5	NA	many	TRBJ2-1	CASSPRGSEQFF	TGTGCCAGCAGCCCGAGGGGTAGTGAGCAGTTCTTC
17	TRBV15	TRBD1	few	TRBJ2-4	CATSSPWKGAAKNIQYF	TGTGCCACCAGCAGCCCTTGGAAGGGGGCAGCCAAAAACATTCAGTACTTC
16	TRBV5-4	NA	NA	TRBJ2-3	CASSFVGSGPPDTQYF	TGTGCCAGCAGCTTTGTCGGGAGCGGCCCACCAGATACGCAGTATTTT
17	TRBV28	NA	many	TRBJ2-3	CASSLTGRAASTDTQYF	TGTGCCAGCAGTTTAACCGGTAGGGCAGCCTCCACAGATACGCAGTATTTT
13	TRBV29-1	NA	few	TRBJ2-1	CSDDSLSGNEQFF	TGCAGCGACGATAGCCTCAGTGGCAATGAGCAGTTCTTC
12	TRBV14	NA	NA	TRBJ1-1	CASSQWQTEAFF	TGTGCCAGCAGCCAGTGGCAGACAGAAGCTTTCTTT
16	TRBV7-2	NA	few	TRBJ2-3	CASSLSQGPGTDTQYF	TGTGCCAGCAGCTTATCCCAGGGACCCGGCACAGATACGCAGTATTTT
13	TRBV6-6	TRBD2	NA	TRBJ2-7	CATLTSGSYEQYF	TGTGCCACTCTGACTAGCGGGAGTTACGAGCAGTACTTC
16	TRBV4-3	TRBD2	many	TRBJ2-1	CASSRRLAGVYNEQFF	TGCGCCAGCAGCCGACGACTAGCGGGTGTGTACAATGAGCAGTTCTTC
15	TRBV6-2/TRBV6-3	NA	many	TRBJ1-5	CASSFGLGGNQPQHF	TGTGCCAGCAGTTTCGGACTCGGGGGCAATCAGCCCCAGCATTTT
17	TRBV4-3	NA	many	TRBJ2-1	CASSQEVGFPSYNEQFF	TGCGCCAGCAGCCAAGAGGTGGGCTTCCCCTCCTACAATGAGCAGTTCTTC
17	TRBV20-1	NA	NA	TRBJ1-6	CSASATPFPSYNSPLHF	TGCAGTGCTAGCGCAACCCCCTTTCCCTCCTATAATTCACCCCTCCACTTT
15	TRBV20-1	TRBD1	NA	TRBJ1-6	CSANPGQLFNSPLHF	TGCAGTGCTAACCCGGGACAGCTTTTTAATTCACCCCTCCACTTT
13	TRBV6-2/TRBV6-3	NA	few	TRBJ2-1	CASSYSPRFEQFF	TGTGCCAGCAGTTACTCCCCCAGATTCGAGCAGTTCTTC
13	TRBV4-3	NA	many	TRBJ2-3	CASSQEAADTQYF	TGCGCCAGCAGCCAAGAAGCGGCAGATACGCAGTATTTT
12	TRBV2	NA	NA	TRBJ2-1	CVLIRRNNEQFF	TGTGTCTTGATTCGACGTAACAATGAGCAGTTCTTC
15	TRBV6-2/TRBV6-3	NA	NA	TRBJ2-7	CASSRTAGQSYEQYF	TGTGCCAGCAGCCGAACCGCGGGGCAATCCTACGAGCAGTACTTC
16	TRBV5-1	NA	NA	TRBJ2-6	CASGLGGSSGANVLTF	TGCGCCAGCGGCTTGGGAGGAAGCTCTGGGGCCAACGTCCTGACTTTC
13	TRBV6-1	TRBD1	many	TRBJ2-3	CASRDRGTDTQYF	TGTGCCTCCCGGGACAGGGGCACAGATACGCAGTATTTT
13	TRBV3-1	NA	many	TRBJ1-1	CASSPMMNTEAFF	TGTGCCAGCAGCCCTATGATGAACACTGAAGCTTTCTTT
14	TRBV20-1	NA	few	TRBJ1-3	CSARYRDSGNTIYF	TGCAGTGCTAGATACAGGGACTCTGGAAACACCATATATTTT